This T cell receptor beta chain was sequenced in a study of post-analysis software for immune sequencing data. About this clonotype: Its antigen is currently unknown.

The V and J ends lost 4 bases and 0 bases, in that order; junction bases with no gene match: 6. The CDR3 is made up of 15 amino acids. Germline V gene lookup returns CDR1 WNHNN and CDR2 SYGVQD (reference sequence). TCR beta cDNA libraries had unique molecular identifiers. From the PCR reads, TCRdb called clonotypes with MiXCR, one entry per CDR3 protein. Among about 770,000 distinct CDR3 sequences listed, approximately 44% were seen once. Regarding the study as a whole: Compared against controls, patients with multiple sclerosis displayed significantly lower normalized Chao1 diversity. A few TRBV segments (TRBV5-6, TRBV5-1 and TRBV20-1 among them) occurred more frequently in patients than in controls.

The TCR was taken from a girl between 10 and 17 years old with multiple sclerosis. The J gene is TRBJ2-7, the V gene TRBV10-1, with 7 bases aligning to TRBD1. Material: blood. CDR3 nucleotides: TGCGCCAGCAGTGCTAAACAGGGGTCCTCCTACGAGCAGTACTTC. This gives the protein CASSAKQGSSYEQYF.